These 5 T cell receptor beta chains share one sample of origin, sequenced in a study of T cell responses to AZD1222 COVID-19 vaccine (dated by TCRdb to the early 2020s). Library method: the immunoSEQ multiplex PCR assay. TCRdb's version of the immuneACCESS table is confined to in-frame rearrangements and falls short of the full clone set. An unresolved V gene accounts for under half of the shortfall where checked; the remainder is of unknown origin. For this sample the table gives about 73,000 clones, of which approximately 88% were detected only once. Around 20% of the sample lies in the top ten. The time point label, as the study defines it: baseline before first vaccination. Sequences were derived from peripheral blood, sampled on day 0 of AZD1222 vaccination. The source of these receptors is an adult in good health.

The chain has TRBV7-9 and TRBJ2-3; D could derive from TRBD1 or TRBD2 (5 bases each). Trimming cost V 10 bases and J 2 bases, with 22 bases left between them. This CDR3 has 16 amino acids. Germline V CDR1 and CDR2: SEHNR, FQNEAQ (reference sequence). The CDR3 here is CATRQPNLGDTDTQYF. The CDR3 coding sequence is TGTGCCACCCGACAGCCCAATCTGGGGGACACAGATACGCAGTATTTT.

V and J are TRBV27 and TRBJ2-3, with 7 bases lining up with TRBD1. Germline trimming cut 4 bases from V and 0 bases from J; bases unmatched to any gene: 10. Germline loops: CDR1 MNHEY, CDR2 SMNVEV (reference sequence). The CDR3 contains 17 residues. The CDR3 region is CASSSVMTGWSTDTQYF. The CDR3 DNA reads as TGTGCCAGCAGTTCGGTTATGACAGGGTGGAGCACAGATACGCAGTATTTT.

The chain is built from TRBV2 and TRBJ2-1; 12 bases match TRBD2. The ends lost 4 bases at V and 4 bases at J; junction bases unmatched: 2. The germline gives CDR1 SNHLY, CDR2 FYNNEI. The CDR3 length is 15 residues. DNA for the CDR3: TGTGCCAGCAGTGGGGGACTAGCGGGTTACAATGAGCAGTTCTTC. It translates to CASSGGLAGYNEQFF.

The CDR3 protein is CASSLAGTGELFF. The DNA of the CDR3 is TGTGCCAGCAGCTTAGCAGGGACCGGGGAGCTGTTTTTT. The chain has TRBV11-3 and TRBJ2-2; D perhaps matches TRBD1 (5 bases). Germline CDR1 and CDR2: SGHNT and YENEEA. CDR3 length: 13 residues. V was shortened by 1 base and J by 5 bases, with 5 bases between the two germline ends.

The rearrangement links TRBV6-5 to TRBJ2-7; tentatively, D is TRBD2 (5 bases). The germline CDR1 and CDR2 sequences are MNHEY and SVGAGI. With 6 bases removed from V and 6 bases from J, the gap between germline ends came to 18 bases. This CDR3 region has 14 residues. For the CDR3, the DNA is TGTGCCAGCAGGACCCGGGGTGGGCTCTCCGAGCAGTACTTC. It yields the protein CASRTRGGLSEQYF.